Shown below are 16 T cell receptor beta chains from a single sample sequenced in a study of beta chain features in type 1 diabetes. Overall study results and limits: Shortening of TCRB CDR3s, moderate but significant, appeared in all four CD4+ subsets of Type 1 diabetes patients.

Isolated RNA was reverse transcribed in full, so expressed TCRB transcripts were sequenced. Clones were read by immunoSEQ multiplex PCR, and TCRdb kept only the in-frame ones, dropping some. The sample shows over 40,000 clones, approximately 62% of them seen only once. Their antigen targets remain unknown. Material for sequencing was Tregs from blood. The source of these receptors is a man aged 25-40 years with type 1 diabetes. Some clones in this sample may be carry-over from other donors' samples.

This clone was seen just once. The chain couples TRBV5-6 to TRBJ2-1, with TRBD1 matching over 8 bases. CDR3 length: 15 residues. The germline V gene has CDR1 SGHDT and CDR2 YYEEEE. V was pared by 4 bases and J by 4 bases, with 7 bases of the junction left unmatched. CDR3: CASSLGQGIYNEQFF. CDR3 DNA: TGTGCCAGCAGCCTCGGACAGGGCATTTACAATGAGCAGTTCTTC.

This chain joins TRBV15 and TRBJ1-3; possibly TRBD1 for D (5 bases). Looked up from germline, CDR1 is LNHNV and CDR2 is YYDKDF (reference sequence). The CDR3 consists of 17 residues. Trimming took off 0 bases at V and 0 bases at J, with 12 bases between the two ends. The DNA for the CDR3 is TGTGCCACCAGCAGAGATTGGGGCGGCAGCTCTGGAAACACCATATATTTT. Translation gives CATSRDWGGSSGNTIYF.

This chain joins TRBV28 and TRBJ2-7, with D perhaps TRBD2 (7 bases). V was cut by 6 bases and J by 6 bases, with 15 bases left in between. The CDR3 has 13 amino acids. Germline CDR1 MDHEN, CDR2 SYDVKM. The CDR3 loop reads CASRLPGGVEQYF. The CDR3 DNA reads TGTGCCAGCAGACTCCCGGGGGGCGTCGAGCAGTACTTC.

The chain combines TRBV5-1 with TRBJ2-7, with 9 bases identical to TRBD2. Germline CDR1 reads SGHRS; CDR2 reads YFSETQ. The V gene end was trimmed by 4 bases and the J gene end by 7 bases; junction bases not matched to a gene: 12. CDR3 length equals 15 residues. The CDR3 DNA sequence: TGCGCCAGCAGCCCGCGGACTAGCGAGTTGGGGGAGCAGTACTTC. This encodes CASSPRTSELGEQYF.

The chain combines TRBV5-6 with TRBJ1-2; 10 nucleotides match TRBD1. With 5 bases clipped from V and 2 bases from J, the junction kept 6 bases outside the gene matches. The CDR3 has 15 amino acids. Germline V CDR1 and CDR2: SGHDT, YYEEEE. The CDR3 region has the DNA TGTGCCAGCAGTCCGGGACAGGGGCGAAACTATGGCTACACCTTC. This gives the protein CASSPGQGRNYGYTF.

The V gene is TRBV7-2, the J gene TRBJ1-1, with D unresolved. Looked up from germline, CDR1 is SGHTA and CDR2 is FQGNSA. The CDR3 is 16 amino acids. Trimming stripped 2 bases from V and 5 bases from J, with 18 bases between. CDR3 sequence: CASSLNSPTLFTEAFF. The CDR3 DNA follows: TGTGCCAGCAGCTTAAACAGTCCAACCCTGTTTACTGAAGCTTTCTTT.

This clone was counted only a few times. The chain recombines TRBV6-5 with TRBJ2-5, with TRBD1 matching over 7 bases. The J call may not be correct, given that the DNA end is closer to TRBJ2-7. The CDR3 is 13 residues long. The V gene's germline CDR1 is MNHEY and CDR2 SVGAGI. The CDR3 DNA is TGTGCCAGCAGGGAGACAGGGTCCCACGAGCAGTACTTC. Amino acid sequence: CASRETGSHEQYF.

The rearrangement joins TRBV6-1 to TRBJ2-1; TRBD2 is a possible D gene (5 bases). The CDR3 runs to 17 residues. Germline V gene sequence: CDR1 MNHNS, CDR2 SASEGT. V was cut by 4 bases and J by 2 bases, with 18 bases left in between. Here the CDR3 DNA reads TGTGCCAGCAGTGTCCAACTAGGAGCGGCGACCTACAATGAGCAGTTCTTC. It yields the protein CASSVQLGAATYNEQFF.

The genes are TRBV5-1 and TRBJ1-1; D is ambiguous. Per germline, CDR1 SGHRS and CDR2 YFSETQ. V dropped 0 bases and J dropped 0 bases, with 6 bases sitting between them. This CDR3 is 14 amino acids long. CDR3 region: CASSLARMNTEAFF. CDR3 nucleotides: TGCGCCAGCAGCTTGGCCAGGATGAACACTGAAGCTTTCTTT.

The table lists this clone with a few counts. This chain connects TRBV5-1 to TRBJ2-5; TRBD1 agrees at 10 bases. CDR3 length: 16 amino acids. V lost 6 bases and J lost 5; bases outside the gene matches: 13. Germline values: CDR1 SGHRS, CDR2 YFSETQ. CDR3 coding DNA: TGCGCCAGCACCTTAAGGATTGGGACAGGGGCGGAGACCCAGTACTTC. This gives the protein CASTLRIGTGAETQYF.

The V call is TRBV5-1, the J call TRBJ2-7; 8 bases fit TRBD1. With 6 bases clipped from V and 3 bases from J, the junction kept 8 bases outside the gene matches. Germline lookup yields CDR1 SGHRS and CDR2 YFSETQ. This CDR3 region has 14 residues. CDR3 sequence: CASNTGTGGYEQYF. The CDR3 DNA sequence: TGCGCCAGCAATACCGGGACAGGCGGCTACGAGCAGTACTTC.

The chain combines TRBV29-1 with TRBJ1-4, with a possible D match to TRBD1 (5 bases). The CDR3 covers 12 residues. V was shortened by 6 bases and J by 6 bases, with 11 bases between the two germline ends. The germline gives CDR1 SQVTM, CDR2 ANQGSEA. The chain's CDR3 is CSVSGWDEKLFF. CDR3 sequence (DNA): TGCAGCGTCTCAGGGTGGGATGAAAAACTGTTTTTT.

With respect to this clone: A read error may produce the germline difference seen at one junction end. The J gene is TRBJ2-3, the V gene TRBV2; 16 bases align to TRBD2. Germline V gene lookup returns CDR1 SNHLY and CDR2 FYNNEI. The CDR3 loop spans 18 amino acids. CDR3 region: CASSEGTSGGANTDTQYF. CDR3 nucleotides: TGTGCCAGCAGCGAAGGGACTAGCGGGGGGGCAAACACAGATACGCAGTATTTT.

The chain is built from TRBV18 and TRBJ2-1; 7 bases are shared with TRBD2. The CDR3 totals 17 residues. CDR1 and CDR2 from the germline V gene are KGHSH and LQKENI. Trimming removed 3 bases from V and 2 bases from J; junction bases left unmatched: 10. CDR3 loop: CASSPMIPGTTYNEQFF. DNA of the CDR3: TGTGCCAGCTCACCTATGATCCCCGGGACTACCTACAATGAGCAGTTCTTC.

This clone was detected only once. V and J are TRBV7-8 and TRBJ2-1; D is possibly TRBD2 (5 bases). This CDR3 is built from 13 residues. V lost 3 bases to trimming and J lost 9 bases, with 12 bases between them. The V gene's germline CDR1 is SGHVS and CDR2 FQNEAQ. CDR3 protein: CASSFVGGGEQFF. DNA for the CDR3: TGTGCCAGCAGCTTCGTAGGAGGAGGTGAGCAGTTCTTC. Full variable domain (missing parts from reference TRBV7-8 and TRBJ2-1): GAGVSQSPRYKVAKRGQDVALRCDPISGHVSLFWYQQALGQGPEFLTYFQNEAQLDKSGLPSDRFFAERPEGSVSTLKIQRTQQEDSAVYLCASSFVGGGEQFFGPGTRLTVL.

There are a few counts of this clone. The rearrangement joins TRBV7-2 to TRBJ2-1; a possible D gene is TRBD2 (6 bases). The length of the CDR3 is 15 residues. Germline V CDR1 and CDR2: SGHTA, FQGNSA. V gave up 1 base and J gave up 7 bases, with 14 bases separating them. The CDR3 reads CASSLGRVRGNEQFF. Written as DNA, the CDR3 is TGTGCCAGCAGCTTAGGGAGGGTGAGAGGGAATGAGCAGTTCTTC.